This is a list of T cell receptor beta chains from one sample in a study of T cells in Graves' hyperthyroidism and ophthalmopathy. TCRdb used MiXCR to reprocess the multiplex PCR reads, holding one entry per CDR3 protein. Of about 200,000 distinct CDR3 sequences listed, 15% to 20% are singletons. Sequenced: blood. The receptors stem from a man aged 50 to 60 with Graves' hyperthyroidism. Each CDR3 is given with its conserved first and last residue. The D gene is left open where the match is weak. Expanded clones are given a class, and other clones once, few, many or no size at all.

J | V | D | size | DNA | CDR3
TRBJ1-5 | TRBV25-1 | NA | few | TGTGCCAGCAGTGAAGGGGATAGCAATCAGCCCCAGCATTTT | CASSEGDSNQPQHF
TRBJ2-7 | TRBV4-3 | NA | few | TGCGCCAGCAGCCCCGGTAGGGCCCAGGGATCCTACGAGCAGTACTTC | CASSPGRAQGSYEQYF
TRBJ2-1 | TRBV7-2 | TRBD2 | NA | TGTGCCAGCAGCTATTGGACTAGCGGGAGGCCTCAGTTCTTC | CASSYWTSGRPQFF
TRBJ2-2 | TRBV29-1 | NA | few | TGCAGCGCAATACAGGGCTCGAACACCGGGGAGCTGTTTTTT | CSAIQGSNTGELFF
TRBJ1-1 | TRBV28 | TRBD1 | many | TGTGCCAGCAGATCCGGGACAGGGGTCACTGAAGCTTTCTTT | CASRSGTGVTEAFF
TRBJ1-3 | TRBV7-8 | NA | NA | TGTGCCAGCAGCTTACTGAGGATCTCTGGAAACACCATATATTTT | CASSLLRISGNTIYF
TRBJ2-3 | TRBV4-3 | NA | many | TGCGCCAGCAGCCAAGATCGCCCAGATACGCAGTATTTT | CASSQDRPDTQYF
TRBJ1-1 | TRBV27 | TRBD1 | few | TGTGCCAGCAGTTCCATACAGGGGGCGGAAGCTTTCTTT | CASSSIQGAEAFF
TRBJ1-6 | TRBV29-1 | NA | few | TGCAGCGCCGGGGACGGTTATAATTCACCCCTCCACTTT | CSAGDGYNSPLHF
TRBJ1-6 | TRBV28 | TRBD1 | many | TGTGCCAGCAGACCGGACAGGCGGTGGTCACCCCTCCACTTT | CASRPDRRWSPLHF
TRBJ2-3 | TRBV20-1 | NA | many | TGCAGTGCTAGGGCAGGGTTGGCAGATACGCAGTATTTT | CSARAGLADTQYF
TRBJ2-7 | TRBV28 | NA | many | TGTGCCAGCAGCGAAGGTGGGACACTTAACTACGAGCAGTACTTC | CASSEGGTLNYEQYF
TRBJ2-5 | TRBV2 | NA | few | TGTGCCAGCCGGACCATAACTGAGACCCAGTACTTC | CASRTITETQYF
TRBJ2-5 | TRBV2 | NA | many | TGTGCCAGCAGCCAAAACCAAGAGACCCAGTACTTC | CASSQNQETQYF
TRBJ1-2 | TRBV28 | TRBD1 | few | TGTGCCAGCAGCGCCCCGGACAGGTACTATGGCTACACCTTC | CASSAPDRYYGYTF
TRBJ2-2 | TRBV5-1 | NA | few | TGCGCCAGCAGCTTGGGAGGGGATAACACCGGGGAGCTGTTTTTT | CASSLGGDNTGELFF
TRBJ2-5 | TRBV13 | TRBD1 | many | TGTGCCAGCAGCCAGGACAGGGGGACTACCCAGTACTTC | CASSQDRGTTQYF
TRBJ1-1 | TRBV2 | NA | few | TGTGCCAGCCGGAATCAAATGGGGGACACTGAAGCTTTCTTT | CASRNQMGDTEAFF
TRBJ1-2 | TRBV7-8 | TRBD1 | many | TGTGCCAGCAGCCCCCAGGGACAGGGGGTTATCTATGGCTACACCTTC | CASSPQGQGVIYGYTF
TRBJ2-1 | TRBV7-2 | TRBD2 | once | TGTGCCAGCAGCTATTGGACTAGCGGGAGGGCCGGGAACACGGAGCAGTTCTTC | CASSYWTSGRAGNTEQFF
TRBJ1-2 | TRBV6-1 | TRBD1 | many | TGTGCCAGCAGTCCACGGACAGGGGCGGGGGGCTCCTATGGCTACACCTTC | CASSPRTGAGGSYGYTF
TRBJ2-7 | TRBV7-3 | NA | few | TGTGCCAGCAGCTTAAATGGGCCGACCCCCGAGCAGTACTTC | CASSLNGPTPEQYF
TRBJ1-1 | TRBV11-2 | NA | NA | TGTGCCAGCAGCACCCAGGTAGGGACTGAAGCTTTCTTT | CASSTQVGTEAFF
TRBJ1-1 | TRBV6-2/TRBV6-3 | NA | many | TGTGCCAGCAGTCCGACAGATAACACTGAAGCTTTCTTT | CASSPTDNTEAFF
TRBJ2-4 | TRBV6-1 | NA | few | TGTGCCAGCAGTGAAGTAGTCCTCAGGGTAGCCAAAAACATTCAGTACTTC | CASSEVVLRVAKNIQYF
TRBJ2-3 | TRBV20-1 | TRBD2 | NA | TGCAGTGCTAGACTAGCGGGAAAGGAAACAGATACGCAGTATTTT | CSARLAGKETDTQYF
TRBJ1-1 | TRBV3-1 | NA | many | TGTGCCAGCAGCCAAGGGCAGGAGAACACTGAAGCTTTCTTT | CASSQGQENTEAFF
TRBJ1-1 | TRBV20-1 | NA | many | TGCAGTGCTAGTGGTCAGGAGGTCATGAACACTGAAGCTTTCTTT | CSASGQEVMNTEAFF